This entry features one T cell receptor beta chain sequence. Its matching antigen is unknown. The approximately eleven donors had active juvenile idiopathic arthritis, with 3 polyarticular and 8 oligoarticular cases. Patients were aged median about 10 years with disease lasting median around seven years. The sample originates from a study of synovial regulatory T cells in juvenile arthritis. The wider study: About 6 patients were on methotrexate and three were untreated.

There are 15 residues in the CDR3. DNA is not recorded here. CDR1 and CDR2 from the germline V gene are MNHEY and SMNVEV (reference sequence). Profiling relied on immunoSEQ multiplex PCR, and the TCRdb table lists in-frame clones only, not all of them. Reported are several thousand clones; the ten largest clones contain around 1.7%. General study results and limits: Synovial Teff and blood CPL repertoires partially overlapped with iaTreg TCR repertoires, which were largely patient-private.

The sequenced material came from Treg cells from blood. The sample's subset: remaining (HLA-DR-negative) circulating blood Treg cells. The receptor comes from a donor younger than 30 with juvenile idiopathic arthritis. This rearrangement joins TRBV27 to TRBJ1-1. CDR3 in amino acids: CASSLWEGARTEAFF.